This TCR beta chain was captured by sequencing in a study of lymphopenia after photon versus proton radiotherapy. Notes on the study in general: Post-nadir diversity loss with photons came from oligoclonal expansion, particularly CD8+ Temra cells. Larger post-nadir TCR diversity loss correlated inversely with survival in deceased patients. Better survival with proton therapy was suggested as possible, not demonstrated. Relative stability marked proton patients; photon patients lost diversity and naive cells.

Method: immunoSEQ multiplex PCR; TCRdb's copy keeps in-frame clones and lacks some. The sample has tens of thousands of clones, approximately 90% seen once. This clone was seen a single time. Its specificity is unknown. CDR3 length: 13 residues. V shed 5 bases and J shed 1 base, with 8 bases lying between them. From germline, CDR1 is SGHNT and CDR2 YENEEA. Sequencing was performed on peripheral blood, taken from a patient treated with photon-based radiotherapy. This clonotype was obtained from a woman in her 70s with pancreatic cancer. The chain couples TRBV11-3 to TRBJ2-5; D gene uncertain. The CDR3 DNA follows: TGTGCCAGCAGCCGTGGGTCCCAAGAGACCCAGTACTTC. It yields the protein CASSRGSQETQYF.